Below, 26 T cell receptor beta chains from the same sample are listed, as sequenced in a study of CD8+CD57+ T cells in acquired aplastic anemia. Template material for TCR beta VDJ and CDR3 profiling consisted of genomic DNA. TCRdb re-analysed the reads in MiXCR, keeping a single row per CDR3 protein. The data show 200,000 or so distinct CDR3 sequences, 50% to 75% seen once. Sequencing was carried out using sorted CD4+, CD8+, or CD8+CD57+ T cells (not recorded which) from PBMCs. The receptors shown here come from a human donor with severe aplastic anemia or a healthy control (not recorded which).

The chain has TRBV10-1 and TRBJ1-1; D not resolved. This CDR3 contains 15 residues. Looked up from germline, CDR1 is WNHNN and CDR2 is SYGVQD (reference sequence). The V and J ends lost 2 bases and 1 base respectively, with 11 bases between them. The CDR3 loop is CASSEERGWNTEAFF. The CDR3 bases are TGCGCCAGCAGTGAGGAAAGAGGTTGGAACACTGAAGCTTTCTTT.

The CDR3 DNA follows: TGTGCCAGCAGTGCCCAAAACCTGGCAGCCCTCTCCTACGAGCAGTACTTC. Protein: CASSAQNLAALSYEQYF. The J gene is TRBJ2-7, the V gene TRBV25-1; D is unresolved. The CDR3 runs 17 residues. Trimming shortened V by 4 bases and J by 0 bases, and 19 bases separated the two germline ends. In germline, CDR1 is MGHDK, CDR2 SYGVNS.

This clonotype was seen a few times. This chain joins TRBV6-6 and TRBJ2-5; D gene uncertain. V shed 6 bases and J shed 0 bases, with 14 bases lying between them. This CDR3 comprises 15 residues. Per germline, CDR1 MNHNY and CDR2 SVGAGI (reference sequence). In nucleotides, the CDR3 is TGTGCCAGCAGCTACACTCAGTTGTACCAAGAGACCCAGTACTTC. It specifies CASSYTQLYQETQYF.

The V gene is TRBV19, the J gene TRBJ2-7, with D possibly TRBD1 on 6 matching bases. Deletions cut 0 bases from V and 2 bases from J, with 8 bases between. Per the germline V gene, CDR1 is LNHDA and CDR2 is SQIVND (reference sequence). CDR3 size: 14 residues. CDR3 loop: CASSIDRGAYEQYF. As DNA, the CDR3 is TGTGCCAGTAGTATAGACAGGGGCGCCTACGAGCAGTACTTC.

The chain couples TRBV29-1 to TRBJ2-5, with a weak D call TRBD1 (7 bases). There are 14 residues in the CDR3. Trimming cost V 4 bases and J 2 bases, with 14 bases left between them. Germline loops: CDR1 SQVTM, CDR2 ANQGSEA. The CDR3 coding sequence is TGCAGCGTTGGAGGGGCGGGACAGCAAGAGACCCAGTACTTC. Translation gives CSVGGAGQQETQYF.

This clonotype occurred a few times. This rearrangement joins TRBV13 to TRBJ2-5; TRBD2 aligns across 8 bases. V lost 0 bases to trimming and J lost 7 bases; unmatched junction nucleotides: 1. Germline-derived CDR1 and CDR2 are PRHDT and FYEKMQ (reference sequence). The CDR3 covers 13 residues. The CDR3 nucleotides read TGTGCCAGCAGCTTAGGCCGGGAGGGGACCCAGTACTTC. Protein product: CASSLGREGTQYF.

The chain joins TRBV5-6 to TRBJ1-4; 8 bases agree with TRBD1. The CDR3 is made up of 14 amino acids. Losses at the gene ends were 2 bases for V and 7 bases for J; bases not matched to a gene: 4. Germline CDR1 and CDR2: SGHDT and YYEEEE. The CDR3 sequence: CASSFGTGVEKLFF. The CDR3 DNA is TGTGCCAGCAGCTTTGGGACAGGTGTTGAAAAACTGTTTTTT.

Comment on this clonotype: A much bigger clone sits one base away, suggesting this may be a read error. The chain links TRBV12-3 or TRBV12-4 to TRBJ2-1; the D gene is possibly TRBD1 (8 bases). CDR3 size: 15 residues. The CDR3 reads CASSRTGGVLGEQLF. The CDR3 DNA sequence: TGTGCCAGCAGTAGAACAGGGGGGGTATTAGGTGAGCAGCTCTTC.

This clonotype was detected once. The V gene is TRBV9, the J gene TRBJ2-1, with 7 bases aligning to TRBD1. Looked up from germline, CDR1 is SGDLS and CDR2 is YYNGEE. The junction had 13 bases not matched to a gene; V was cut back by 0 bases and J by 7 bases. The CDR3 totals 17 residues. The CDR3: CASSVGGQTRGLNEQFF. Here the CDR3 DNA reads TGTGCCAGCAGCGTAGGGGGTCAAACTAGGGGGCTAAATGAGCAGTTCTTC.

As for this clonotype: No conserved phenylalanine or tryptophan is present at the end of the CDR3, so a read error is the likely explanation. This chain connects TRBV7-3 to TRBJ1-1, with TRBD1 identical over 9 bases. Germline V gene sequence: CDR1 SGHTA, CDR2 FQGTGA. Trimming cost V 5 bases and J 3 bases; bases outside gene matches: 4. The CDR3 spans 14 residues. The CDR3 is CASSTDRGDTEAFL. In DNA, the CDR3 is TGTGCCAGCAGCACCGACAGGGGGGACACTGAAGCTTTCCTT.

V gene TRBV10-3 combines with J gene TRBJ1-2; possibly TRBD1 for D (5 bases). V dropped 1 base and J dropped 5 bases, with 8 bases sitting between them. This CDR3 has 13 residues. Germline V gives CDR1 ENHRY, CDR2 SYGVKD. CDR3 coding DNA: TGTGCCATCAGTGAGTTACAGGTATATGGCTACACCTTC. Its translation is CAISELQVYGYTF.

This clonotype was observed once. This sequence joins TRBV20-1 and TRBJ2-3, with D possibly being TRBD2 (6 bases). This CDR3 spans 14 amino acids. V lost 5 bases to trimming and J lost 0 bases, with 12 bases between them. The germline V gene encodes CDR1 DFQATT and CDR2 SNEGSKA (reference sequence). CDR3 region: CSAALADSTDTQYF. DNA for the CDR3: TGCAGTGCTGCCTTAGCGGACAGCACAGATACGCAGTATTTT.

V usage is TRBV29-1 and J usage is TRBJ1-2; D ambiguous. The CDR3 loop spans 13 amino acids. V lost 1 base and J 5 bases, leaving 11 bases between the germline ends. Germline values: CDR1 SQVTM, CDR2 ANQGSEA. The CDR3 spells CSVEAGEGYGYTF. Written as DNA, the CDR3 is TGCAGCGTTGAAGCAGGAGAGGGTTATGGCTACACCTTC.

This clonotype has at least ten counts. The V call is TRBV6-2 or TRBV6-3, the J call TRBJ2-3; D uncertain. The CDR3 is made up of 12 amino acids. Germline V gene data show CDR1 as MNHEY and CDR2 as SVGEGT. V was trimmed by 6 bases and J by 5 bases, leaving 9 bases between them. CDR3 amino acids: CASSLYGDTQYF. DNA for the CDR3: TGTGCCAGCAGCCTCTATGGAGATACGCAGTATTTT.

This clonotype appeared a few times. The chain combines TRBV2 with TRBJ2-7, with D tentatively TRBD1 (5 bases). The CDR3 is 15 residues long. CDR1 is SNHLY, CDR2 FYNNEI, per germline. V was shortened by 3 bases and J by 0 bases, with 12 bases between the two germline ends. CDR3 bases: TGTGCCAGCAGTGACCCAAGGGGCCTCTCCTACGAGCAGTACTTC. Protein: CASSDPRGLSYEQYF. Variable domain in full (rest from reference TRBV2 and TRBJ2-7): EPEVTQTPSHQVTQMGQEVILRCVPISNHLYFYWYRQILGQKVEFLVSFYNNEISEKSEIFDDQFSVERPDGSNFTLKIRSTKLEDSAMYFCASSDPRGLSYEQYFGPGTRLTVT.

The chain has TRBV9 and TRBJ2-3; maybe TRBD2 (7 bases). Trimming shortened V by 3 bases and J by 6 bases, and 20 bases separated the two germline ends. The CDR3 spans 16 residues. From germline, CDR1 is SGDLS and CDR2 YYNGEE. The CDR3 region is CASSATEGGPWDTQYF. CDR3 DNA: TGTGCCAGCAGCGCGACCGAGGGGGGGCCCTGGGATACGCAGTATTTT. The full variable domain, with the rest looked up from reference TRBV9 and TRBJ2-3, is DSGVTQTPKHLITATGQRVTLRCSPRSGDLSVYWYQQSLDQGLQFLIQYYNGEERAKGNILERFSAQQFPDLHSELNLSSLELGDSALYFCASSATEGGPWDTQYFGPGTRLTVL.

The V and J genes are TRBV7-9 and TRBJ2-5; TRBD1 matches at 7 bases. Germline CDR1 reads SEHNR; CDR2 reads FQNEAQ (reference sequence). This CDR3 comprises 15 residues. The ends lost 5 bases at V and 8 bases at J; junction bases unmatched: 14. DNA for the CDR3: TGTGCCAGCAGCAAGGGACAGCCGTTCAAGGGTACCCAGTACTTC. Its translation is CASSKGQPFKGTQYF. Drawing the rest from reference TRBV7-9 and TRBJ2-5, the complete variable domain is DTGVSQNPRHKITKRGQNVTFRCDPISEHNRLYWYRQTLGQGPEFLTYFQNEAQLEKSRLLSDRFSAERPKGSFSTLEIQRTEQGDSAMYLCASSKGQPFKGTQYFGPGTRLLVL.

This clonotype was counted ten times or more. The CDR3 region has the DNA TGTGCCAGTACCCCAGCTGGGGGGGCCCTCTACAATGAGCAGTTCTTC. This gives the protein CASTPAGGALYNEQFF. The chain carries TRBV19 and TRBJ2-1; possibly TRBD2 for D (7 bases). Trimming removed 7 bases from V and 3 bases from J, with 19 bases in between. The germline CDR1 and CDR2 sequences are LNHDA and SQIVND (reference sequence). The CDR3 runs 16 residues.

The chain uses TRBV20-1 and TRBJ2-7; TRBD1 might be the D (6 bases). Germline V gives CDR1 DFQATT, CDR2 SNEGSKA (reference sequence). Trimming took 5 bases from V and 2 from J, leaving 16 bases between them. The CDR3 is 14 amino acids. This CDR3 is CSAPLGGRAYEQYF. The CDR3, as DNA: TGCAGTGCTCCCCTTGGGGGCAGAGCCTACGAGCAGTACTTC.

This sequence joins TRBV20-1 and TRBJ1-5; TRBD1 might be the D (5 bases). The CDR3 spans 13 residues. Germline values: CDR1 DFQATT, CDR2 SNEGSKA (reference sequence). V was pared by 3 bases and J by 7 bases, with 13 bases between. CDR3 amino acids: CSASQVGEQPQHF. Here the CDR3 DNA reads TGCAGTGCTAGTCAGGTGGGGGAACAGCCCCAGCATTTT.

Remarks on this clonotype: With a much larger clone just one base away, this may be a read error. The V call is TRBV6-1, the J call TRBJ2-7; 11 bases line up with TRBD2. The germline CDR1 and CDR2 sequences are MNHNS and SASEGT. CDR3 length: 17 residues. CDR3 in amino acids: CARSLGNPLAGAYEQYF. DNA for the CDR3: TGTGCCCGCAGTTTGGGTAACCCACTAGCGGGGGCCTACGAGCAGTACTTC.

This clonotype was detected only a few times. The chain recombines TRBV5-4 with TRBJ2-5; D might be TRBD1 (5 bases). This CDR3 contains 17 residues. V shed 1 base and J shed 3 bases, with 19 bases lying between them. Germline V gene sequence: CDR1 SGHNT, CDR2 YYREEE (reference sequence). Here the CDR3 reads CASSLWGLETFEETQYF. CDR3 sequence (DNA): TGTGCCAGCAGCTTGTGGGGCCTCGAGACGTTTGAAGAGACCCAGTACTTC.

The rearrangement uses TRBV10-3 and TRBJ2-5, with 10 nucleotides matching TRBD2. Germline V gene sequence: CDR1 ENHRY, CDR2 SYGVKD. CDR3 length equals 16 residues. V gave up 10 bases and J gave up 5 bases; unmatched junction bases: 16. CDR3 sequence (DNA): TGTGCCACCAAGGGAGAGCTAGCGGGAGTGGACGAGACCCAGTACTTC. Protein sequence: CATKGELAGVDETQYF.

This clonotype was seen just once. Sequence at one end of the junction differs from germline and may be a read error. The chain recombines TRBV7-2 with TRBJ2-5; 8 bases fit TRBD2. Germline V gene data show CDR1 as SGHTA and CDR2 as FQGNSA. The CDR3 loop spans 13 amino acids. CDR3 protein: CASSLAGSETQYF. For the CDR3, the DNA is TGCGCCAGCAGCTTAGCGGGATCGGAGACCCAGTACTTC.

This clonotype has more than one count but fewer than ten. This rearrangement joins TRBV19 to TRBJ2-3; D gene ambiguous. Germline V CDR1 and CDR2: LNHDA, SQIVND (reference sequence). There are 12 residues in the CDR3. With 7 bases removed from V and 0 bases from J, the gap between germline ends came to 5 bases. The CDR3 sequence: CASIGSTDTQYF. CDR3 coding DNA: TGTGCCAGTATCGGGAGCACAGATACGCAGTATTTT.

The chain couples TRBV19 to TRBJ2-1, with TRBD2 matching over 7 bases. The CDR3 covers 18 residues. Germline V gene sequence: CDR1 LNHDA, CDR2 SQIVND (reference sequence). The V gene end was trimmed by 1 base and the J gene end by 1 base; junction bases not matched to a gene: 10. Here the CDR3 reads CASSIVAGGSLSYNEQFF. For the CDR3, the DNA is TGTGCCAGTAGTATAGTGGCTGGCGGGAGTCTATCCTACAATGAGCAGTTCTTC.